There are a few counts of the clone carrying this TCR beta chain. This sample was taken from a study of shared clonotypes between healthy human individuals. Several immunoSEQ plates received, in even portions, the genomic DNA of each subset. The assay was immunoSEQ multiplex PCR, and TCRdb's table has in-frame clones only and misses some. The repertoire holds 450,000 to 700,000 clones, about 95% seen once, with roughly 0.1% in the top ten. Naive CD8 cells were CD45RO-negative, positively selected for CCR7, excluding terminally differentiated effector memory CD45RA+ cells. The CDR3 covers 11 residues. The germline gives CDR1 SGDLS, CDR2 YYNGEE. Trimming removed 7 bases from V and 3 bases from J, with 4 bases in between.

This rearrangement joins TRBV9 to TRBJ2-2; no firm D call. The source is a woman aged 30 to 39 in good health. The sample comprised naive CD8+ T cells sorted from blood. The CDR3 region is CASGYTGELFF. The CDR3 DNA follows: TGTGCCAGCGGTTACACCGGGGAGCTGTTTTTT.